These 2 T cell receptor beta chains were sequenced from one sample in a study of control samples from healthy donors and cancer patients. Some clones are missing from TCRdb's copy, which holds only in-frame ones; the method was immunoSEQ multiplex PCR. The repertoire holds about 110,000 clones, roughly 88% seen once, with around 3.5% in the top ten. The sequenced sample was PBMCs. Receptors originate from an older woman with lung cancer.

The rearrangement uses TRBV7-9 and TRBJ2-7; perhaps TRBD2 as D (5 bases). From germline, CDR1 is SEHNR and CDR2 FQNEAQ (reference sequence). This CDR3 region has 16 residues. V lost 7 bases and J lost 0, with 19 bases in between. For the CDR3, the DNA is TGTGCCAGCACCACTAGTTCGGGTTTGCTCTCCTACGAGCAGTACTTC. Protein sequence: CASTTSSGLLSYEQYF.

This sequence joins TRBV2 and TRBJ2-1; D is possibly TRBD1 or TRBD2 (6 bases each). The CDR3 consists of 15 residues. Germline-derived CDR1 and CDR2 are SNHLY and FYNNEI. V was trimmed by 4 bases and J by 5 bases, leaving 15 bases between them. The CDR3 sequence: CASSVQGLSHNEQFF. As DNA, the CDR3 is TGTGCCAGCAGTGTACAGGGACTTTCTCACAATGAGCAGTTCTTC.